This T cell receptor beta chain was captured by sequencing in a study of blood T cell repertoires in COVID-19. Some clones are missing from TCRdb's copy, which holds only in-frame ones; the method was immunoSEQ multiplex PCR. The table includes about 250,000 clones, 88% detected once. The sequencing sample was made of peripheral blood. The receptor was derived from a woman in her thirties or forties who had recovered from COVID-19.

The CDR3, as DNA: TGTGCCAGCAGCGTAGCCCCACGGGGTGGGGAAAAACTGTTTTTT. This translates into CASSVAPRGGEKLFF. This rearrangement joins TRBV9 to TRBJ1-4; D unresolved. Per germline, CDR1 SGDLS and CDR2 YYNGEE. V lost 0 bases and J 8 bases, leaving 14 bases between the germline ends. This CDR3 is 15 amino acids long.